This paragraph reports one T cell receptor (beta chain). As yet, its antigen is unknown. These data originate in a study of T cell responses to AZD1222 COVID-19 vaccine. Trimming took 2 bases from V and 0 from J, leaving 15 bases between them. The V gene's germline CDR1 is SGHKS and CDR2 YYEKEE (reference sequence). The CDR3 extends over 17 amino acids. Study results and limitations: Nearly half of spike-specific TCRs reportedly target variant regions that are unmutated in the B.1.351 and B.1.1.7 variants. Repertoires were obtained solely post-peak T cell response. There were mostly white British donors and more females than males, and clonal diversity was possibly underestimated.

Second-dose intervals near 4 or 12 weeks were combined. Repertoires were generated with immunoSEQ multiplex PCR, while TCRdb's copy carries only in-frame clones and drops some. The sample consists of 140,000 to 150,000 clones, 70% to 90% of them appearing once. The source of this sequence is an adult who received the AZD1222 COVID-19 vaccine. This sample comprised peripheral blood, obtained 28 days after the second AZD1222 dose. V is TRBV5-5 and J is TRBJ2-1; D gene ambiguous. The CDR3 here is CASSFIDSSSSYNEQFF. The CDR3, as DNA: TGTGCCAGCAGCTTTATAGATAGCTCTAGCTCCTACAATGAGCAGTTCTTC. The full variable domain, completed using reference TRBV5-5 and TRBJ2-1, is DAGVTQSPTHLIKTRGQQVTLRCSPISGHKSVSWYQQVLGQGPQFIFQYYEKEERGRGNFPDRFSARQFPNYSSELNVNALLLGDSALYLCASSFIDSSSSYNEQFFGPGTRLTVL.